This TCR beta chain appears in the sequencing data of a study of T cell changes during pregnancy in multiple sclerosis. Only in-frame clones appear in the TCRdb table, and some are missing; sequencing was by immunoSEQ multiplex PCR. The sample includes about 26,000 clones, 80% to 90% of them seen just once. This clone has just one count. This TCR was sampled from a female donor with multiple sclerosis, enrolled in a pregnancy study. The sequences come from CD8+ T cells from peripheral blood mononuclear cells, collected in the second trimester of pregnancy.

As DNA, the CDR3 is TGTGCCAGTAGCTTGGGACAGATGAACACTGAAGCTTTCTTT. Residues: CASSLGQMNTEAFF. The rearrangement uses TRBV19 and TRBJ1-1; 7 bases map to TRBD1. After removal of 6 bases from V and 0 bases from J, the junction contained 4 bases not matched to a gene. CDR3 length equals 14 residues. The V gene's germline CDR1 is LNHDA and CDR2 SQIVND (reference sequence).